The 28 T cell receptor beta chains listed next were all sequenced from one sample in a study of regulatory T cells in long-lasting Graves disease. Time point described: newly diagnosed GD, antithyroid drugs for less than 3 months. The TCR library was made from RNA extracted from PBMCs. Both iRepertoire HTBI primers and Arm-PCR of CDR3 regions were used to build the TCR beta libraries. TCRdb analysed the multiplex PCR reads with MiXCR anew, one entry per CDR3 protein. In the table there are 350,000 to 450,000 distinct CDR3 sequences, roughly a sixth of which are singletons. These records were also assigned to another study, of T cells in Graves' hyperthyroidism and ophthalmopathy.

Specimen: peripheral blood mononuclear cells (PBMCs), collected at new diagnosis, from a patient treated with antithyroid drugs. Receptor source: a man in his forties or fifties with Graves disease.

This clonotype was observed at least ten times. The chain carries TRBV5-1 and TRBJ2-2; D gene ambiguous. CDR1 is SGHRS and CDR2 is YFSETQ in the germline V gene. The CDR3 consists of 16 residues. V lost 4 bases and J lost 4, with 17 bases in between. This CDR3 is CASSPTVGVSTGELFF. CDR3 nucleotides: TGCGCCAGCAGCCCCACGGTCGGAGTTAGCACCGGGGAGCTGTTTTTT.

The V and J genes are TRBV10-3 and TRBJ2-1, with 7 positions matching TRBD2. J lost 3 bases, V lost 4 bases, and 6 bases had no gene match. This CDR3 comprises 15 residues. The germline V gene encodes CDR1 ENHRY and CDR2 SYGVKD. The CDR3 nucleotides are TGTGCCATCAGTGTAGGGCGGGGGAGCTACAATGAGCAGTTCTTC. As protein: CAISVGRGSYNEQFF.

As concerns this clonotype: At one end, the junction sequence differs from germline, possibly due to a read error. CDR3 sequence: CASSSGQNYGYAF. The DNA for the CDR3 is TGTGCCAGCAGCTCTGGACAGAACTATGGCTACGCCTTC. The genes are TRBV5-4 and TRBJ1-2; the D gene is possibly TRBD1 (6 bases). Germline lookup yields CDR1 SGHNT and CDR2 YYREEE (reference sequence). The CDR3 length is 13 residues.

In this sample, this clonotype turned up a few times. The chain links TRBV7-2 to TRBJ1-2; D gene unclear. V lost 2 bases, J lost 5 bases, and 15 bases lay in between. This CDR3 comprises 15 residues. Germline V lookup: CDR1 SGHTA, CDR2 FQGNSA. CDR3 nucleotides: TGTGCCAGCAGCTTACGGCCCAGCACTGGATATGGCTACACCTTC. This codes for CASSLRPSTGYGYTF.

This clonotype was observed at least ten times. The J gene is TRBJ2-1, the V gene TRBV18, with 11 nucleotides matching TRBD1. This CDR3 region has 14 residues. Germline CDR1 KGHSH, CDR2 LQKENI. With 5 bases clipped from V and 4 bases from J, the junction kept 1 base outside the gene matches. The CDR3 protein is CASSGTGGYNEQFF. CDR3 bases: TGTGCCAGCTCAGGGACAGGGGGTTACAATGAGCAGTTCTTC.

This clonotype has a handful of counts. This rearrangement joins TRBV9 to TRBJ1-2; D call uncertain. Germline-derived CDR1 and CDR2 are SGDLS and YYNGEE. This CDR3 spans 15 amino acids. With 3 bases removed from V and 8 bases from J, the gap between germline ends came to 20 bases. The CDR3 nucleotides read TGTGCCAGCAGCGCTCGGTCGGGGTTACAAGAAGGCTACACCTTC. Its protein product is CASSARSGLQEGYTF.

CDR3 protein: CASSTTPGGSPLHF. CDR3 sequence (DNA): TGCGCCAGCAGCACAACACCGGGAGGGTCACCCCTCCACTTT. This chain links TRBV5-1 with TRBJ1-6; D not certain. The CDR3 is 14 amino acids. V was trimmed by 4 bases and J by 10 bases, leaving 15 bases between them. Germline V lookup: CDR1 SGHRS, CDR2 YFSETQ.

This clonotype came up once. J is TRBJ1-6 and V is TRBV18; D uncertain. Trimming cost V 8 bases and J 0 bases, with 11 bases left between them. The CDR3 consists of 15 residues. CDR1 is KGHSH, CDR2 LQKENI, per germline. The CDR3 sequence: CASRQASSYNSPLHF. The DNA for the CDR3 is TGTGCCAGCCGCCAGGCGAGCTCCTATAATTCACCCCTCCACTTT.

Concerning this clonotype itself: A far larger clone is only one base removed, so a read error is likely. The chain joins TRBV28 to TRBJ2-7, with 7 bases matching TRBD2. The CDR3 is made up of 16 amino acids. The V gene's germline CDR1 is MDHEN and CDR2 SYDVKM. The CDR3 protein is CASSRGGGSSYNEQLF. CDR3 DNA: TGTGCCAGCAGTAGGGGCGGGGGAAGCTCCTACAATGAGCAGCTCTTC.

This clonotype was seen at least ten times. The chain joins TRBV29-1 to TRBJ2-5; no firm D call. Trimming left V 4 bases short and J 2 bases short, with 5 bases between. Germline CDR1 reads SQVTM; CDR2 reads ANQGSEA. The CDR3 spans 11 residues. The CDR3 is CSVGPQETQYF. The CDR3 nucleotides are TGCAGCGTTGGTCCACAAGAGACCCAGTACTTC.

A few counts support this clonotype. This chain links TRBV18 with TRBJ1-3, with TRBD1 as a possible D gene (5 bases). The V end was cut by 2 bases, the J end by 0 bases, with 11 bases between. Looked up from germline, CDR1 is KGHSH and CDR2 is LQKENI. The CDR3 length is 16 residues. The CDR3 sequence: CASSPSGDHSGNTIYF. The CDR3 DNA reads as TGTGCCAGCTCACCATCCGGGGACCACTCTGGAAACACCATATATTTT.

Judged by abundance, this clonotype is medium-sized. The chain is built from TRBV2 and TRBJ1-1; weak D call: TRBD1 (6 bases). In germline, CDR1 is SNHLY, CDR2 FYNNEI. V was pared by 1 base and J by 5 bases, with 17 bases between. The CDR3 sequence is 16 residues long. The CDR3 region is CASSEGGGGRRTEAFF. The CDR3 DNA is TGTGCCAGCAGTGAAGGAGGGGGGGGGAGGAGGACTGAAGCTTTCTTT.

This clonotype was counted ten times or more. The chain employs TRBV2 and TRBJ1-5, with TRBD1 as a possible D gene (5 bases). Trimming took 5 bases from V and 0 from J, leaving 14 bases between them. This CDR3 has 16 amino acids. CDR1 and CDR2 (germline): SNHLY, FYNNEI. The CDR3 spells CASSTQARGSNQPQHF. DNA for the CDR3: TGTGCCAGCAGTACCCAGGCAAGGGGTAGCAATCAGCCCCAGCATTTT.

The CDR3 loop reads CASSYVPDQETQYF. In nucleotides, the CDR3 is TGTGCCAGCAGTTACGTCCCAGACCAAGAGACCCAGTACTTC. This chain connects TRBV6-5 to TRBJ2-5; the D is unclear. V lost 2 bases and J 0 bases, leaving 7 bases between the germline ends. Germline CDR1 is MNHEY and CDR2 is SVGAGI. CDR3 length: 14 amino acids.

This clonotype was picked up a small number of times. The chain combines TRBV6-2 or TRBV6-3 with TRBJ2-2, with 7 bases identical to TRBD1. The CDR3 is 18 residues long. V was clipped by 0 bases and J by 0 bases; unmatched bases: 7. Germline CDR1 MNHEY, CDR2 SVGEGT. The CDR3 is CASSYSQGTASNTGELFF. As DNA, the CDR3 is TGTGCCAGCAGTTACTCGCAAGGGACAGCTTCGAACACCGGGGAGCTGTTTTTT.

This clonotype was found many times. The chain joins TRBV28 to TRBJ2-3; D may be TRBD1 or TRBD2 (6 bases each). V gave up 5 bases and J gave up 6 bases, with 21 bases separating them. The CDR3 has 16 amino acids. Per the germline V gene, CDR1 is MDHEN and CDR2 is SYDVKM. The DNA for the CDR3 is TGTGCCAGCAGTCCGCGGGACATAAATAAACACGATACGCAGTATTTT. Translating it yields CASSPRDINKHDTQYF.

This clonotype came up once. The chain combines TRBV19 with TRBJ2-7; D ambiguous. In germline, CDR1 is LNHDA, CDR2 SQIVND (reference sequence). This CDR3 has 11 amino acids. V was clipped by 3 bases and J by 5 bases, with 5 bases between them. The CDR3 loop is CASSIRDEQYF. The CDR3 coding sequence is TGTGCCAGTAGTATTCGAGACGAGCAGTACTTC.

This clonotype was recorded many times. The chain is built from TRBV5-1 and TRBJ2-7, with TRBD1 identical over 9 bases. Germline V gene lookup returns CDR1 SGHRS and CDR2 YFSETQ. This CDR3 spans 17 amino acids. The V and J ends lost 4 bases and 1 base, in that order; junction bases with no gene match: 12. The DNA of the CDR3 is TGCGCCAGCAGCCCGAATCCCCGACAGGGGGGGTCCTACGAGCAGTACTTC. Translated: CASSPNPRQGGSYEQYF. Combining the CDR3 with reference TRBV5-1 and TRBJ2-7 gives the whole variable domain KAGVTQTPRYLIKTRGQQVTLSCSPISGHRSVSWYQQTPGQGLQFLFEYFSETQRNKGNFPGRFSGRQFSNSRSEMNVSTLELGDSALYLCASSPNPRQGGSYEQYFGPGTRLTVT.

About this clonotype: A clone one base away is much larger, so this may be a read error. The rearrangement uses TRBV7-2 and TRBJ1-3; D might be TRBD1 (6 bases). The germline CDR1 and CDR2 sequences are SGHTA and FQGNSA. The CDR3 runs 14 residues. With 5 bases removed from V and 8 bases from J, the gap between germline ends came to 16 bases. CDR3 amino acids: CASSRGARGDTIYF. The CDR3, as DNA: TGTGCCAGCAGCCGCGGGGCCAGGGGAGACACCATATATTTT.

This clonotype was found many times. The genes are TRBV14 and TRBJ2-7, with TRBD2 as a possible D gene (5 bases). CDR3 size: 13 residues. CDR1 is SGHDN and CDR2 is FVKESK in the germline V gene. V gave up 4 bases and J gave up 3 bases, with 10 bases separating them. In nucleotides, the CDR3 is TGTGCCAGCAGCCGCGGGTCTCTCTACGAGCAGTACTTC. It is translated as CASSRGSLYEQYF.

The table lists this clonotype with many counts. Here the CDR3 reads CASTAGRGGFEQYF. The DNA of the CDR3 is TGTGCCAGCACCGCGGGACGGGGCGGGTTCGAGCAGTACTTC. V gene TRBV28 combines with J gene TRBJ2-7; TRBD2 is a possible D gene (6 bases). Germline lookup yields CDR1 MDHEN and CDR2 SYDVKM. The CDR3 is 14 residues long. V lost 7 bases to trimming and J lost 6 bases, with 19 bases between them.

This clonotype was counted ten times or more. The chain is built from TRBV30 and TRBJ2-3, with 7 bases fitting TRBD2. Per germline, CDR1 GTSNPN and CDR2 SVGIG (reference sequence). V lost 5 bases, J lost 2 bases, and 7 bases stayed unmatched. CDR3 length equals 14 residues. As DNA, the CDR3 is TGTGCCTGGGCGTACGGGGGGATCACAGATACGCAGTATTTT. Translated: CAWAYGGITDTQYF.

This clonotype was recorded many times. V usage is TRBV19 and J usage is TRBJ2-3; 9 nucleotides match TRBD2. The CDR3 spans 15 residues. Germline V CDR1 and CDR2: LNHDA, SQIVND (reference sequence). Trimming cost V 7 bases and J 1 base; bases outside gene matches: 6. The CDR3 is CASTPGLARTDTQYF. In DNA, the CDR3 is TGTGCCAGTACCCCGGGACTAGCCCGCACAGATACGCAGTATTTT.

This clonotype occurred many times. The CDR3 DNA reads TGCGCCAGCAGCTTGGAGTTTAGGGTTGCAGTCTACAATGAGCAGTTCTTC. Its translation: CASSLEFRVAVYNEQFF. The chain joins TRBV5-1 to TRBJ2-1; D is ambiguous. The germline CDR1 and CDR2 sequences are SGHRS and YFSETQ. This CDR3 has 17 residues. V was clipped by 0 bases and J by 3 bases, with 16 bases between them.

This clonotype was counted at least ten times. This sequence joins TRBV2 and TRBJ2-3; 7 nucleotides agree with TRBD2. V lost 3 bases, J lost 6 bases, and 9 bases stayed unmatched. CDR1 SNHLY and CDR2 FYNNEI come from the germline V gene. This CDR3 has 15 amino acids. The CDR3 here is CASSDRTSRADTQYF. Here the CDR3 DNA reads TGTGCCAGCAGTGACAGGACTAGTAGGGCGGATACGCAGTATTTT.

This clonotype was seen repeatedly, ten times or more. V is TRBV12-3 or TRBV12-4 and J is TRBJ1-2, with D possibly being TRBD1 (6 bases). There are 14 residues in the CDR3. Trimming pared 7 bases from V and 4 bases from J, leaving 16 bases between. For the CDR3, the DNA is TGTGCCAGCACCCCAAGGGGGATCGGCTATGGCTACACCTTC. This sequence encodes CASTPRGIGYGYTF.

This clonotype was seen at least ten times. This chain uses TRBV9 with TRBJ2-7; no reliable D call. Between the trimmed V and J ends, which lost 2 bases and 5 bases, there was a span of 11 bases. CDR3 length equals 13 residues. Germline CDR1 and CDR2: SGDLS and YYNGEE. CDR3 amino acids: CASSVEGSDEQYF. The CDR3 region has the DNA TGTGCCAGCAGCGTTGAAGGATCCGACGAGCAGTACTTC. The full variable domain, its missing parts supplied by reference TRBV9 and TRBJ2-7, is DSGVTQTPKHLITATGQRVTLRCSPRSGDLSVYWYQQSLDQGLQFLIQYYNGEERAKGNILERFSAQQFPDLHSELNLSSLELGDSALYFCASSVEGSDEQYFGPGTRLTVT.

This clonotype occurred many times. The rearrangement joins TRBV24-1 to TRBJ2-2, with D possibly TRBD2 on 6 matching bases. The CDR3 spans 16 residues. The V gene lost 3 bases and the J gene lost 8 bases, with 18 bases spanning the gap. Germline CDR1 is KGHDR and CDR2 is SFDVKD. In DNA form, the CDR3 reads TGTGCCACCAGTGATCCGGCCCCGACGGGAGTAGGGGAGCTGTTTTTT. Translating it yields CATSDPAPTGVGELFF.